This paragraph covers one T cell receptor beta chain sequence. Its matching antigen is unknown. Germline V lookup: CDR1 SGHRS, CDR2 YFSETQ. V lost 4 bases and J lost 0; bases outside the gene matches: 4. This CDR3 is built from 14 residues. This specimen belongs to a study of CD4 T cell repertoires in COVID-19. TCRdb's table, derived via immunoSEQ multiplex PCR, lists solely in-frame clones and lacks some. The profile shows around 22,000 clones, roughly 87% of them singletons. The memory T cells were sequenced right after ex vivo isolation, without culture. Study conclusions and caveats: Sharing of several most expanded SARS-CoV-2-reactive clonotypes across memory subsets suggested intraclonal diversification.

The starting material was central memory CD4+ T cells from blood, obtained before the COVID-19 pandemic. The genes are TRBV5-1 and TRBJ2-7; 7 nucleotides agree with TRBD1. The clonotype originates from a human donor who had COVID-19. CDR3 DNA sequence: TGCGCCAGCAGCCCCGGGACAGACTCCTACGAGCAGTACTTC. It yields the protein CASSPGTDSYEQYF.